The 20 T cell receptor beta chains below come from one sample, sequenced in a study of regulatory T cells in long-lasting Graves disease. HTBI primers from iRepertoire and Arm-PCR of CDR3 regions yielded the TCR beta libraries. TCRdb re-analysed the multiplex PCR reads in MiXCR, keeping a single row per CDR3 protein. The sample yields about 310,000 distinct CDR3 sequences, 20% to 25% seen once. As for time point: persistent/refractory GD, antithyroid drugs over 5 years with positive TRAb. PBMCs provided the RNA from which the TCR library was made. The specimen comprised peripheral blood mononuclear cells (PBMCs), sampled when the disease was refractory, from a patient treated with antithyroid drugs. Receptors were obtained from a female donor with Graves disease.

This clonotype has ten or more counts. The V and J genes are TRBV11-2 and TRBJ1-3; D is ambiguous. Trimming shortened V by 5 bases and J by 8 bases, and 7 bases separated the two germline ends. CDR1 and CDR2 from the germline V gene are SGHAT and FQNNGV. There are 11 residues in the CDR3. The CDR3 is CASSAGYTIYF. CDR3 nucleotide sequence: TGTGCCAGCAGCGCCGGTTACACCATATATTTT.

This clonotype appeared a few times. V usage is TRBV30 and J usage is TRBJ1-3; D gene ambiguous. The CDR3 spans 14 residues. The germline V gene encodes CDR1 GTSNPN and CDR2 SVGIG (reference sequence). The V gene lost 2 bases and the J gene lost 0 bases, with 8 bases spanning the gap. CDR3 amino acids: CAWSRLLSGNTIYF. Written as DNA, the CDR3 is TGTGCCTGGAGTCGGCTTCTCTCTGGAAACACCATATATTTT.

This clonotype was recorded a few times. The chain uses TRBV28 and TRBJ2-7; 8 bases are a match to TRBD2. The germline CDR1 and CDR2 sequences are MDHEN and SYDVKM. Germline trimming cut 6 bases from V and 2 bases from J; bases unmatched to any gene: 9. This CDR3 region has 15 residues. The CDR3 here is CASSRLAGPTYEQYF. The CDR3 region has the DNA TGTGCCAGCAGCAGGCTAGCGGGCCCGACCTACGAGCAGTACTTC.

This clonotype was detected a few times. This sequence joins TRBV6-2 or TRBV6-3 and TRBJ2-2; D is undetermined. The CDR3 extends over 16 amino acids. Germline V gives CDR1 MNHEY, CDR2 SVGEGT. Between the trimmed V and J ends, which lost 2 bases and 0 bases, there was a span of 10 bases. CDR3 loop: CASSYIVGANTGELFF. The CDR3, as DNA: TGTGCCAGCAGTTACATCGTGGGCGCGAACACCGGGGAGCTGTTTTTT.

In its sample, this clonotype was seen many times. The J gene is TRBJ2-2, the V gene TRBV2; the match to TRBD1 covers 9 bases. The junction had 7 bases not matched to a gene; V was cut back by 7 bases and J by 7 bases. The CDR3 has 14 amino acids. Germline V gene lookup returns CDR1 SNHLY and CDR2 FYNNEI. CDR3 protein: CASIPTGGDGELFF. The CDR3 nucleotides read TGTGCCAGCATCCCGACAGGGGGGGACGGGGAGCTGTTTTTT.

This clonotype was counted ten times or more. The chain joins TRBV3-1 to TRBJ1-2, with D tentatively TRBD1 (6 bases). The germline CDR1 and CDR2 sequences are LGHDT and YNNKEL (reference sequence). The CDR3 has 13 amino acids. Trimming cost V 0 bases and J 7 bases, with 9 bases left between them. CDR3 bases: TGTGCCAGCAGCCAAGACCACAGGGTTGGCTACACCTTC. Translation: CASSQDHRVGYTF.

This clonotype was detected only a few times. The CDR3 nucleotides read TGTGCCAGCAGCTTCCCTCCAGGGGGGAGCGAGCAGTACTTC. This codes for CASSFPPGGSEQYF. The chain combines TRBV7-8 with TRBJ2-7, with TRBD1 as a possible D gene (7 bases). The V and J ends lost 3 bases and 6 bases respectively, with 15 bases between them. The CDR3 has 14 amino acids. Germline V CDR1 and CDR2: SGHVS, FQNEAQ. Complete variable domain (other parts from reference TRBV7-8 and TRBJ2-7): GAGVSQSPRYKVAKRGQDVALRCDPISGHVSLFWYQQALGQGPEFLTYFQNEAQLDKSGLPSDRFFAERPEGSVSTLKIQRTQQEDSAVYLCASSFPPGGSEQYFGPGTRLTVT.

This clonotype showed up many times. The rearrangement joins TRBV30 to TRBJ1-6; D perhaps matches TRBD1 (5 bases). V was shortened by 3 bases and J by 10 bases, with 10 bases between the two germline ends. Germline assignment: CDR1 GTSNPN and CDR2 SVGIG (reference sequence). The CDR3 is made up of 12 amino acids. The DNA of the CDR3 is TGTGCCTGGAGAGGGGTTCGATCACCCCTCCACTTT. Translated: CAWRGVRSPLHF.

This clonotype was seen only a few times. This chain uses TRBV25-1 with TRBJ1-2, with unresolved D. The ends were cut back, 7 bases at V and 2 bases at J, with 8 bases in the middle. This CDR3 has 12 residues. Germline V CDR1 and CDR2: MGHDK, SYGVNS. This CDR3 is CASKDWNYGYTF. For the CDR3, the DNA is TGTGCCAGCAAGGACTGGAACTATGGCTACACCTTC.

J is TRBJ2-5 and V is TRBV29-1; D is uncertain. The CDR3 is 14 residues long. The germline gives CDR1 SQVTM, CDR2 ANQGSEA. V dropped 0 bases and J dropped 2 bases, with 10 bases sitting between them. The CDR3 protein is CSVEEGHLQETQYF. CDR3 nucleotides: TGCAGCGTTGAAGAGGGTCACCTTCAAGAGACCCAGTACTTC.

The CDR3 DNA follows: TGTGCCAGCCCCTCAGGGGGCGGGACGTCCTACAATGAGCAGTTCTTC. Its translation is CASPSGGGTSYNEQFF. The J gene is TRBJ2-1, the V gene TRBV7-9, with 8 bases fitting TRBD1. With V trimmed by 8 bases and J by 1 base, 10 bases remained unmatched. The germline V gene has CDR1 SEHNR and CDR2 FQNEAQ (reference sequence). The CDR3 runs to 16 residues.

As concerns this clonotype: The CDR3 ends on some other residue instead of the conserved phenylalanine or tryptophan, so this is likely a read error. The genes are TRBV4-1 and TRBJ2-5; D gene unclear. CDR3 length: 15 amino acids. Deletions cut 2 bases from V and 3 bases from J, with 13 bases between. CDR1 MGHRA and CDR2 YSYEKL come from the germline V gene. CDR3 bases: TGCGCCAGCAGCCAATCAAAACAAGATGAAGAGACCCAGTACCTC. Protein sequence: CASSQSKQDEETQYL.

The rearrangement links TRBV20-1 to TRBJ2-1; TRBD1 matches 8 bases. Germline V gives CDR1 DFQATT, CDR2 SNEGSKA (reference sequence). V lost 7 bases, J lost 10 bases, and 18 bases stayed unmatched. There are 15 residues in the CDR3. The CDR3 coding sequence is TGCAGTGTCTCCTTTGAGGGCAGGGGGCGGAGGGAGCAGTTCTTC. Amino acids: CSVSFEGRGRREQFF.

This clonotype was picked up many times. This chain connects TRBV6-2 or TRBV6-3 to TRBJ1-1; D not resolved. The CDR3 is made up of 13 amino acids. CDR1 MNHEY and CDR2 SVGEGT come from the germline V gene. The V and J ends lost 6 bases and 1 base respectively, with 9 bases between them. CDR3 bases: TGTGCCAGCAGCCCCAACAGGAACACTGAAGCTTTCTTT. This sequence encodes CASSPNRNTEAFF.

At least ten counts were recorded for this clonotype. The rearrangement joins TRBV28 to TRBJ2-2; unclear D gene. This CDR3 is built from 13 residues. Germline V gives CDR1 MDHEN, CDR2 SYDVKM. The germline V and J ends were trimmed by 3 bases and 4 bases, with 6 bases remaining between them. Written as DNA, the CDR3 is TGTGCCAGCAGTTTCTCGGGCACCGGGGAGCTGTTTTTT. Its protein product is CASSFSGTGELFF. The entire variable domain, with the rest obtained from reference TRBV28 and TRBJ2-2, is as follows: DVKVTQSSRYLVKRTGEKVFLECVQDMDHENMFWYRQDPGLGLRLIYFSYDVKMKEKGDIPEGYSVSREKKERFSLILESASTNQTSMYLCASSFSGTGELFFGEGSRLTVL.

This chain joins TRBV7-2 and TRBJ2-3, with TRBD1 as a possible D gene (5 bases). The V end was cut by 1 base, the J end by 3 bases, with 11 bases between. Germline V CDR1 and CDR2: SGHTA, FQGNSA. This CDR3 is 15 amino acids long. The CDR3 region is CASSLEARATDTQYF. The DNA for the CDR3 is TGTGCCAGCAGCTTAGAGGCCAGGGCAACAGATACGCAGTATTTT.

This clonotype was seen many times. The chain has TRBV29-1 and TRBJ1-2; D uncertain. There are 11 residues in the CDR3. Germline V CDR1 and CDR2: SQVTM, ANQGSEA. Trimming cost V 4 bases and J 0 bases, with 3 bases left between them. The CDR3 DNA follows: TGCAGCGTTGGAACTAACTATGGCTACACCTTC. This gives the protein CSVGTNYGYTF.

At least ten counts were recorded for this clonotype. CDR3 sequence: CASYIRDRGPHGTYEQYF. CDR3 coding DNA: TGTGCCAGCTACATCCGGGACAGGGGGCCCCACGGGACCTACGAGCAGTACTTC. The rearrangement links TRBV27 to TRBJ2-7, with 12 bases identical to TRBD1. CDR3 size: 18 residues. Losses at the gene ends were 8 bases for V and 2 bases for J; bases not matched to a gene: 16. Looked up from germline, CDR1 is MNHEY and CDR2 is SMNVEV (reference sequence).

There are many counts of this clonotype. The rearrangement uses TRBV6-5 and TRBJ1-2, with D possibly being TRBD1 (6 bases). Trimming stripped 0 bases from V and 4 bases from J, with 9 bases between. The CDR3 length is 14 residues. Germline CDR1 is MNHEY and CDR2 is SVGAGI. The CDR3 protein is CASSYSTGAYGYTF. The CDR3 nucleotides are TGTGCCAGCAGTTACTCGACAGGAGCCTATGGCTACACCTTC.

The gene calls are TRBV6-1 and TRBJ1-5; no clear D. The V gene lost 5 bases and the J gene lost 8 bases, with 13 bases spanning the gap. Germline V gene sequence: CDR1 MNHNS, CDR2 SASEGT. The CDR3 extends over 13 amino acids. CDR3 sequence: CASSRTQKEPQHF. CDR3 coding DNA: TGTGCCAGCAGTAGGACTCAAAAGGAGCCCCAGCATTTT.